These 24 T cell receptor beta chains came from one sample sequenced in a study of T cell changes during pregnancy in multiple sclerosis. Assay used: immunoSEQ multiplex PCR; TCRdb lists only in-frame clones, some missing. Of about 80,000 clones listed, roughly nine tenths were seen once; the top ten hold 0.21%. The sequences come from CD4+ T cells from peripheral blood mononuclear cells, collected before pregnancy. The receptor set was obtained from a female donor with multiple sclerosis, enrolled in a pregnancy study.

This clone showed up just once. The chain links TRBV19 to TRBJ2-7; the D gene is possibly TRBD1 (6 bases). Germline values: CDR1 LNHDA, CDR2 SQIVND (reference sequence). The CDR3 contains 14 residues. The V and J ends lost 1 base and 0 bases respectively, with 7 bases between them. CDR3 loop: CASSIGTVSYEQYF. CDR3 in DNA: TGTGCCAGTAGTATAGGGACAGTCTCCTACGAGCAGTACTTC.

This rearrangement joins TRBV5-5 to TRBJ2-5, with a possible D match to TRBD2 (5 bases). The CDR3 loop spans 14 amino acids. Trimming left V 2 bases short and J 2 bases short, with 10 bases between. Germline CDR1 SGHKS, CDR2 YYEKEE (reference sequence). The CDR3 here is CASSLGSWQETQYF. In DNA form, the CDR3 reads TGTGCCAGCAGCTTAGGGAGTTGGCAAGAGACCCAGTACTTC.

With regard to this clone: The sample holds other DNA sequences that translate to the same CDR3. This sequence joins TRBV30 and TRBJ1-4; D perhaps matches TRBD1 (5 bases). V lost 3 bases and J 8 bases, leaving 22 bases between the germline ends. Germline V gives CDR1 GTSNPN, CDR2 SVGIG (reference sequence). The CDR3 is made up of 16 amino acids. The CDR3 sequence: CAWSVPSPGGDEKLFF. In nucleotides, the CDR3 is TGTGCCTGGAGCGTTCCGTCACCCGGCGGGGACGAAAAACTGTTTTTT. Filled out from reference TRBV30 and TRBJ1-4, the complete variable domain reads SQTIHQWPATLVQPVGSPLSLECTVEGTSNPNLYWYRQAAGRGLQLLFYSVGIGQISSEVPQNLSASRPQDRQFILSSKKLLLSDSGFYLCAWSVPSPGGDEKLFFGSGTQLSVL.

The rearrangement uses TRBV2 and TRBJ2-3; 8 bases align to TRBD2. The CDR3 loop spans 14 amino acids. The V gene end was trimmed by 6 bases and the J gene end by 5 bases; junction bases not matched to a gene: 7. CDR1 and CDR2 from the germline V gene are SNHLY and FYNNEI. The chain's CDR3 is CASRLLAGLDTQYF. Here the CDR3 DNA reads TGTGCCAGCAGGCTCTTAGCGGGGCTAGATACGCAGTATTTT.

The chain couples TRBV5-1 to TRBJ1-1, with a possible D match to TRBD1 (6 bases). The CDR3 extends over 14 amino acids. Trimming cost V 0 bases and J 11 bases, with 17 bases left between them. CDR1 and CDR2 (germline): SGHRS, YFSETQ. The CDR3 region is CASSLENRALRAFF. CDR3 DNA sequence: TGCGCCAGCAGCTTGGAAAACAGGGCCTTGAGGGCTTTCTTT.

The J gene is TRBJ2-3, the V gene TRBV10-1; TRBD2 matches at 12 bases. CDR1 is WNHNN, CDR2 SYGVQD, per germline (reference sequence). With V trimmed by 1 base and J by 6 bases, 5 bases remained unmatched. There are 16 residues in the CDR3. CDR3 sequence reads: CASSEYTSGRLDTQYF. CDR3 in DNA: TGCGCCAGCAGTGAGTATACTAGCGGGAGGCTGGATACGCAGTATTTT.

The V gene is TRBV28, the J gene TRBJ2-7, with D tentatively TRBD1 (6 bases). V shed 6 bases and J shed 11 bases, with 17 bases lying between them. CDR1 is MDHEN, CDR2 SYDVKM, per germline. This CDR3 is 12 amino acids long. CDR3: CASSRQDPLKYF. CDR3 sequence (DNA): TGTGCCAGCAGCAGACAGGACCCCTTGAAGTACTTC. The entire variable domain, with the rest obtained from reference TRBV28 and TRBJ2-7, is as follows: DVKVTQSSRYLVKRTGEKVFLECVQDMDHENMFWYRQDPGLGLRLIYFSYDVKMKEKGDIPEGYSVSREKKERFSLILESASTNQTSMYLCASSRQDPLKYFGPGTRLTVT.

This chain links TRBV19 with TRBJ1-5; D is unclear. The CDR3 is 14 amino acids. Trimming took 8 bases from V and 2 from J, leaving 13 bases between them. The germline gives CDR1 LNHDA, CDR2 SQIVND (reference sequence). The CDR3 loop is CASFGGRGNQPQHF. The CDR3 DNA sequence: TGTGCCAGTTTCGGCGGGAGGGGCAATCAGCCCCAGCATTTT.

The rearrangement links TRBV11-2 to TRBJ2-3; 7 bases align to TRBD2. The CDR3 runs 19 residues. CDR1 and CDR2 (germline): SGHAT, FQNNGV. The V segment lost 5 bases and the J segment 1 base; nucleotides outside the gene matches: 18. The CDR3: CASSLWGGLPIRGTDTQYF. As DNA, the CDR3 is TGTGCCAGCAGCCTTTGGGGGGGACTTCCCATTCGCGGCACAGATACGCAGTATTTT.

The chain joins TRBV5-6 to TRBJ2-4; possibly TRBD1 for D (5 bases). The CDR3 runs 15 residues. V was clipped by 2 bases and J by 0 bases, with 9 bases between them. CDR1 is SGHDT and CDR2 is YYEEEE in the germline V gene. The CDR3 DNA sequence: TGTGCCAGCAGCTTAGGGCAGGGAGCCAAAAACATTCAGTACTTC. It specifies CASSLGQGAKNIQYF.

The chain combines TRBV18 with TRBJ2-4; a weak D match, TRBD1 (6 bases). Deletions cut 0 bases from V and 6 bases from J, with 9 bases between. Germline V gene sequence: CDR1 KGHSH, CDR2 LQKENI. CDR3 size: 14 residues. DNA for the CDR3: TGTGCCAGCTCACCACCTACAGGGAGAAACATTCAGTACTTC. It codes for CASSPPTGRNIQYF.

V is TRBV18 and J is TRBJ1-1; 10 bases fit TRBD1. The CDR3 totals 15 residues. Germline V lookup: CDR1 KGHSH, CDR2 LQKENI. Trimming cost V 5 bases and J 1 base; bases outside gene matches: 4. CDR3 loop: CASSTTGGTNTEAFF. The CDR3 DNA reads TGTGCCAGCTCAACGACAGGGGGCACGAACACTGAAGCTTTCTTT.

The chain links TRBV5-6 to TRBJ1-1, with TRBD1 matching over 7 bases. The CDR3 has 12 amino acids. V trimming: 9 bases; J trimming: 1 base; junction bases outside the gene matches: 3. In germline, CDR1 is SGHDT, CDR2 YYEEEE. CDR3 loop: CATRTGNTEAFF. CDR3 coding DNA: TGTGCCACCCGGACAGGGAACACTGAAGCTTTCTTT.

The V gene is TRBV7-2, the J gene TRBJ2-4; D possibly corresponds to TRBD1 (5 bases). Germline V gene sequence: CDR1 SGHTA, CDR2 FQGNSA. The CDR3 spans 14 residues. The V and J ends lost 6 bases and 0 bases respectively, with 9 bases between them. The CDR3 coding sequence is TGTGCCAGCAGTCCGACAGCAGCCAAAAACATTCAGTACTTC. It specifies CASSPTAAKNIQYF.

The genes are TRBV7-6 and TRBJ1-1; D gene unclear. The CDR3 has 15 amino acids. Looked up from germline, CDR1 is SGHVS and CDR2 is FNYEAQ. Trimming took off 1 base at V and 2 bases at J, with 11 bases between the two ends. The DNA for the CDR3 is TGTGCCAGCAGCTTAGGAGCAGGTTCTAACACTGAAGCTTTCTTT. Translation: CASSLGAGSNTEAFF.

The gene calls are TRBV27 and TRBJ1-2; the match to TRBD1 covers 7 bases. Germline V CDR1 and CDR2: MNHEY, SMNVEV (reference sequence). The V and J ends lost 9 bases and 8 bases, in that order; junction bases with no gene match: 15. The CDR3 covers 14 residues. The DNA of the CDR3 is TGTGCCAGTAGAAATTCCGGGACAGAGAAGGGCTACACCTTC. This encodes CASRNSGTEKGYTF.

This chain joins TRBV5-4 and TRBJ2-7; 8 nucleotides match TRBD1. This CDR3 contains 15 residues. Germline V lookup: CDR1 SGHNT, CDR2 YYREEE (reference sequence). Trimming took 4 bases from V and 2 from J; bases not matched to a gene: 8. The CDR3 reads CASSPRTGLPYEQYF. DNA for the CDR3: TGTGCCAGCAGCCCTCGGACAGGGCTCCCCTACGAGCAGTACTTC.

The V gene is TRBV6-6, the J gene TRBJ2-7; D not resolved. Germline assignment: CDR1 MNHNY and CDR2 SVGAGI (reference sequence). The length of the CDR3 is 14 residues. Trimming left V 5 bases short and J 0 bases short, with 11 bases between. The CDR3 protein is CASSQAGISYEQYF. The CDR3 coding sequence is TGTGCCAGCAGTCAGGCCGGAATCTCCTACGAGCAGTACTTC.

The genes are TRBV2 and TRBJ2-1, with 10 bases lining up with TRBD2. There are 19 residues in the CDR3. Per the germline V gene, CDR1 is SNHLY and CDR2 is FYNNEI. Trimming removed 3 bases from V and 0 bases from J; junction bases left unmatched: 11. The CDR3 DNA follows: TGTGCCAGCAGTGATGCCCCTAGCGGGGGCACCAGCTCCTACAATGAGCAGTTCTTC. It specifies CASSDAPSGGTSSYNEQFF. Complete variable domain (other parts from reference TRBV2 and TRBJ2-1): EPEVTQTPSHQVTQMGQEVILRCVPISNHLYFYWYRQILGQKVEFLVSFYNNEISEKSEIFDDQFSVERPDGSNFTLKIRSTKLEDSAMYFCASSDAPSGGTSSYNEQFFGPGTRLTVL.

The V gene is TRBV19, the J gene TRBJ2-7; D might be TRBD2 (6 bases). The CDR3 consists of 12 residues. Germline V CDR1 and CDR2: LNHDA, SQIVND (reference sequence). Trimming took off 5 bases at V and 3 bases at J, with 8 bases between the two ends. CDR3 amino acids: CASSQGLYEQYF. In DNA, the CDR3 is TGTGCCAGTAGTCAGGGACTCTACGAGCAGTACTTC.

This chain joins TRBV14 and TRBJ1-5; 9 bases fit TRBD1. CDR1 and CDR2 from the germline V gene are SGHDN and FVKESK. V was clipped by 10 bases and J by 0 bases; unmatched bases: 13. This CDR3 is built from 17 residues. CDR3 amino acids: CAIQNRGRTFSNQPQHF. In nucleotides, the CDR3 is TGTGCCATCCAGAACAGGGGGCGAACGTTTAGCAATCAGCCCCAGCATTTT.

The CDR3 bases are TGTGCCAGCAGCTTCCCCCAGGGCTCCGAGACCCAGTACTTC. It specifies CASSFPQGSETQYF. The chain is built from TRBV5-4 and TRBJ2-5; D is perhaps TRBD1 (5 bases). This CDR3 is built from 14 residues. Germline V gene lookup returns CDR1 SGHNT and CDR2 YYREEE (reference sequence). The V end lost 2 bases, the J end lost 5 bases, and 13 bases lay between the germline ends.

The CDR3 reads CASSQFNLGSYNEQFF. In DNA, the CDR3 is TGCGCCAGCAGCCAATTTAATCTCGGGTCCTACAATGAGCAGTTCTTC. The chain combines TRBV4-1 with TRBJ2-1, with unresolved D. V gave up 2 bases and J gave up 1 base, with 12 bases separating them. The CDR3 is 16 residues long. The V gene's germline CDR1 is MGHRA and CDR2 YSYEKL.

The table lists this clone with a count of one. This sequence joins TRBV19 and TRBJ1-4; D not certain. The CDR3 has 14 amino acids. The V end lost 9 bases, the J end lost 7 bases, and 18 bases lay between the germline ends. Germline CDR1 and CDR2: LNHDA and SQIVND (reference sequence). The CDR3 sequence: CASPIAPGGEKLFF. The CDR3 nucleotides read TGTGCCAGCCCCATAGCCCCGGGAGGTGAAAAACTGTTTTTT.